The sequence of this T cell receptor beta chain was determined in a study of blood T cell repertoires in COVID-19. Study context: The United States, Italy and Spain supplied acute and convalescent COVID-19 samples. T cells, B-cell-depleted T cells, or PBMCs provided the cDNA or gDNA that served as material.

The ends were cut back, 3 bases at V and 5 bases at J, with 12 bases in the middle. There are 14 residues in the CDR3. Germline CDR1 SGHNT, CDR2 YYREEE (reference sequence). Per the authors' pipeline: For nucleated cells, counts were estimated from reference gene primer amplification. Repertoires were generated with immunoSEQ multiplex PCR, while TCRdb's copy carries only in-frame clones and drops some. V, J and clone size reflect that table, while D and trimming were determined from the DNA. The sample contains tens of thousands of clones, 82% of which appear only once. J is TRBJ2-4 and V is TRBV5-4; possible D gene TRBD2, 5 bases. Sequencing was carried out using peripheral blood. This TCR was sampled from a human donor in a cohort sampled during active COVID-19. This CDR3 reads CASSSGTTQNIQYF. In nucleotides, the CDR3 is TGTGCCAGCAGCTCGGGAACTACTCAAAACATTCAGTACTTC.